The T cell receptor (beta chain) described here comes from a study of T cell responses to AZD1222 COVID-19 vaccine. Broader study findings: It was only after the peak T cell response that any repertoires were sampled. Seropositive at baseline were only a handful of AZD1222 recipients.

This CDR3 has 14 residues. V gave up 4 bases and J gave up 6 bases, with 16 bases separating them. Germline loops: CDR1 MNHEY, CDR2 SMNVEV (reference sequence). Sequencing was performed with immunoSEQ multiplex PCR; in TCRdb, only in-frame clones are kept and a portion is missing. The sample holds roughly 60,000 clones; approximately 80% are singletons and the top ten take 3% to 4%. A word on this clone: Its matching antigen is unknown.

The receptor's source is an adult who received the AZD1222 COVID-19 vaccine. The sequenced sample was peripheral blood, obtained 28 days after the second AZD1222 dose. The rearrangement uses TRBV27 and TRBJ2-7; D is ambiguous. The CDR3 bases are TGTGCCAGCAGTTCCTGGACCGCCCGGAGCGAGCAGTACTTC. Translation gives CASSSWTARSEQYF.